Each of the 17 T cell receptor beta chains below was sequenced from the same sample in a study of shared clonotypes between healthy human individuals. Assay used: immunoSEQ multiplex PCR; TCRdb lists only in-frame clones, some missing. There are over 2 million clones in the sample; roughly 90% occur only once, and approximately 0.4% lies in the top ten. Sequenced material: naive CD4+ T cells from PBMCs. The subset: CD45RA+ positively selected. Source of these receptors: a man between 18 and 29 years old in good health. Some clones in this sample may be carry-over from other donors' samples.

This chain uses TRBV7-6 with TRBJ1-1; D not certain. Trimming shortened V by 3 bases and J by 2 bases, and 13 bases separated the two germline ends. The CDR3 has 15 residues. The germline CDR1 and CDR2 sequences are SGHVS and FNYEAQ. The CDR3 is CASSFALSGNTEAFF. The CDR3 bases are TGTGCCAGCAGCTTTGCCCTGTCTGGAAACACTGAAGCTTTCTTT.

J is TRBJ2-5 and V is TRBV5-1, with D maybe TRBD2 (7 bases). There are 14 residues in the CDR3. Germline-derived CDR1 and CDR2 are SGHRS and YFSETQ. Trimming stripped 3 bases from V and 5 bases from J, with 14 bases between. CDR3 nucleotide sequence: TGCGCCAGCAGCTATACAAGGGGGGGCGAGACCCAGTACTTC. It encodes CASSYTRGGETQYF.

This clone occurred a few times. Other DNA sequences of this sample code for an identical CDR3. The rearrangement joins TRBV5-1 to TRBJ1-2; D remains ambiguous. Germline CDR1 is SGHRS and CDR2 is YFSETQ. V was pared by 3 bases and J by 0 bases, with 6 bases between. The CDR3 is 13 amino acids. CDR3 region: CASSSQANYGYTF. CDR3 DNA: TGCGCCAGCAGCTCGCAGGCTAACTATGGCTACACCTTC.

V gene TRBV19 combines with J gene TRBJ1-5; D uncertain. Germline lookup yields CDR1 LNHDA and CDR2 SQIVND (reference sequence). V was cut by 0 bases and J by 3 bases, with 9 bases left in between. The CDR3 extends over 15 amino acids. In nucleotides, the CDR3 is TGTGCCAGTAGTATAGATCGGGCCCTCAATCAGCCCCAGCATTTT. Translation: CASSIDRALNQPQHF.

Notes on this clone: Other nucleotide sequences in the sample specify the same CDR3. The chain carries TRBV5-1 and TRBJ2-2; possible D gene TRBD1, 7 bases. Germline loops: CDR1 SGHRS, CDR2 YFSETQ. Trimming took off 0 bases at V and 5 bases at J, with 11 bases between the two ends. There are 15 residues in the CDR3. This CDR3 reads CASSLVAGGTGELFF. The DNA of the CDR3 is TGCGCCAGCAGCTTGGTAGCAGGGGGGACCGGGGAGCTGTTTTTT.

The chain combines TRBV12-5 with TRBJ2-5; tentatively, D is TRBD1 or TRBD2 (5 bases each). The CDR3 sequence is 15 residues long. Germline V gene data show CDR1 as LGHNT and CDR2 as FRNRAP. The ends were cut back, 5 bases at V and 2 bases at J, with 15 bases in the middle. This chain's CDR3 is CASGPGRAEQETQYF. The CDR3, as DNA: TGTGCTAGTGGTCCGGGACGCGCGGAGCAAGAGACCCAGTACTTC.

This chain links TRBV13 with TRBJ2-7, with 7 bases lining up with TRBD2. This CDR3 region has 16 residues. After removal of 5 bases from V and 0 bases from J, the junction contained 10 bases not matched to a gene. From germline, CDR1 is PRHDT and CDR2 FYEKMQ (reference sequence). CDR3: CASSAGLVGSSYEQYF. In nucleotides, the CDR3 is TGTGCCAGCAGCGCAGGACTAGTCGGGAGCTCCTACGAGCAGTACTTC.

The chain joins TRBV6-1 to TRBJ1-2; D is unresolved. The V and J ends lost 10 bases and 4 bases respectively, with 16 bases between them. Germline V CDR1 and CDR2: MNHNS, SASEGT. The CDR3 sequence is 13 residues long. Here the CDR3 DNA reads TGTGCCACCTGGGATGGACCGCTCTATGGCTACACCTTC. It specifies CATWDGPLYGYTF.

The chain links TRBV18 to TRBJ1-2; TRBD1 matches at 7 bases. Looked up from germline, CDR1 is KGHSH and CDR2 is LQKENI. Unmatched junction bases numbered 10, after V lost 3 bases and J lost 3 bases. This CDR3 comprises 16 residues. This CDR3 reads CASSPLPTGADYGYTF. The CDR3 nucleotides read TGTGCCAGCTCACCCCTCCCAACAGGGGCCGACTATGGCTACACCTTC.

The chain uses TRBV6-5 and TRBJ2-7, with TRBD1 matching 9 bases. CDR3 length equals 14 residues. Per the germline V gene, CDR1 is MNHEY and CDR2 is SVGAGI. The V and J ends lost 5 bases and 3 bases, in that order; junction bases with no gene match: 5. The DNA of the CDR3 is TGTGCCAGCAGTCCGACAGGGGGGATCTACGAGCAGTACTTC. It encodes CASSPTGGIYEQYF.

The rearrangement uses TRBV4-2 and TRBJ1-4; 8 bases are a match to TRBD1. This CDR3 is 14 amino acids long. The germline V gene has CDR1 LGHNA and CDR2 YNFKEQ. Germline trimming cut 4 bases from V and 8 bases from J; bases unmatched to any gene: 6. CDR3 region: CASSPTGVLEKLFF. DNA of the CDR3: TGTGCCAGCAGCCCGACAGGGGTGTTAGAAAAACTGTTTTTT.

The chain links TRBV28 to TRBJ2-1; TRBD2 is a possible D gene (6 bases). Trimming stripped 6 bases from V and 6 bases from J, with 18 bases between. Looked up from germline, CDR1 is MDHEN and CDR2 is SYDVKM. This CDR3 has 15 residues. The CDR3 coding sequence is TGTGCCAGCAGGGATGGGGTGCTAGCGAGCAATGAGCAGTTCTTC. Its translation: CASRDGVLASNEQFF.

The V and J genes are TRBV29-1 and TRBJ2-3; D is ambiguous. This CDR3 has 10 residues. Germline V gene lookup returns CDR1 SQVTM and CDR2 ANQGSEA. Between the trimmed V and J ends, which lost 5 bases and 8 bases, there was a span of 8 bases. The CDR3 is CSVRLITQYF. In nucleotides, the CDR3 is TGCAGCGTTCGGCTAATTACGCAGTATTTT.

The chain couples TRBV7-6 to TRBJ2-1; 9 nucleotides match TRBD1. J was trimmed by 6 bases and V by 1 base; bases with no gene match: 7. The CDR3 is 16 residues long. The V gene's germline CDR1 is SGHVS and CDR2 FNYEAQ. CDR3 protein: CASSLGGTGSFNEQFF. The CDR3 DNA follows: TGTGCCAGCAGCTTAGGGGGGACAGGGAGTTTCAATGAGCAGTTCTTC.

About this clone: The same CDR3 is also encoded by other DNA sequences in this sample. This chain joins TRBV15 and TRBJ2-7, with TRBD2 matching 14 bases. Germline lookup yields CDR1 LNHNV and CDR2 YYDKDF (reference sequence). The CDR3 is 16 residues long. V lost 1 base to trimming and J lost 4 bases; unmatched junction nucleotides: 3. CDR3 protein: CATSRGGTSGSYEQYF. For the CDR3, the DNA is TGTGCCACCAGCAGAGGGGGGACTAGCGGGAGTTACGAGCAGTACTTC.

In its sample, this clone was seen once. The chain uses TRBV28 and TRBJ2-6; TRBD2 aligns across 9 bases. Germline CDR1 is MDHEN and CDR2 is SYDVKM. V dropped 8 bases and J dropped 0; count of bases not matched to a gene: 11. This CDR3 has 18 amino acids. CDR3 region: CASAPPGLANSGANVLTF. The CDR3 DNA sequence: TGTGCCAGCGCTCCTCCCGGACTAGCGAACTCTGGGGCCAACGTCCTGACTTTC.

The chain combines TRBV9 with TRBJ1-5; the D is unclear. The germline gives CDR1 SGDLS, CDR2 YYNGEE. V was pared by 0 bases and J by 4 bases, with 11 bases between. This CDR3 region has 15 residues. The CDR3 loop is CASSVDAFLNQPQHF. The DNA of the CDR3 is TGTGCCAGCAGCGTAGACGCGTTCCTTAATCAGCCCCAGCATTTT. The whole variable domain, remainder taken from reference TRBV9 and TRBJ1-5, is DSGVTQTPKHLITATGQRVTLRCSPRSGDLSVYWYQQSLDQGLQFLIQYYNGEERAKGNILERFSAQQFPDLHSELNLSSLELGDSALYFCASSVDAFLNQPQHFGDGTRLSIL.